The text below deals with one T cell receptor (beta chain). The antigen remains undetermined. With a J-beta primer mix and a sample-barcoded 5' primer, a second PCR ran about 7 to 12 cycles. A single record per CDR3 protein comes from TCRdb applying MiXCR to the 5' RACE reads. In the table there are about 1.8 million distinct CDR3 sequences, roughly 50% of which are singletons. This record belongs to a study of blood T cells in healthy people across ages. The CDR3 sequence is 16 residues long. The ends were cut back, 3 bases at V and 2 bases at J, with 14 bases in the middle. Looked up from germline, CDR1 is MDHEN and CDR2 is SYDVKM. General study points: While age rose, TCR beta diversity per million T cells dropped in a roughly linear way. Estimated diversity, derived from one million T cells, was regarded as an underestimate. Long-lived donors carried more naive CD4+ cells and greater diversity than aged donors. Lack of knowledge of donor CMV status possibly confounded expanded clonotype changes.

This TCR was recovered from a woman aged 40 to 50 in good health. The sequencing input was blood. The gene calls are TRBV28 and TRBJ1-5; tentatively, D is TRBD1 (6 bases). The CDR3 region is CASSLGRGDRNQPQHF. The CDR3 DNA follows: TGTGCCAGCAGTTTGGGGAGGGGGGATCGCAATCAGCCCCAGCATTTT.